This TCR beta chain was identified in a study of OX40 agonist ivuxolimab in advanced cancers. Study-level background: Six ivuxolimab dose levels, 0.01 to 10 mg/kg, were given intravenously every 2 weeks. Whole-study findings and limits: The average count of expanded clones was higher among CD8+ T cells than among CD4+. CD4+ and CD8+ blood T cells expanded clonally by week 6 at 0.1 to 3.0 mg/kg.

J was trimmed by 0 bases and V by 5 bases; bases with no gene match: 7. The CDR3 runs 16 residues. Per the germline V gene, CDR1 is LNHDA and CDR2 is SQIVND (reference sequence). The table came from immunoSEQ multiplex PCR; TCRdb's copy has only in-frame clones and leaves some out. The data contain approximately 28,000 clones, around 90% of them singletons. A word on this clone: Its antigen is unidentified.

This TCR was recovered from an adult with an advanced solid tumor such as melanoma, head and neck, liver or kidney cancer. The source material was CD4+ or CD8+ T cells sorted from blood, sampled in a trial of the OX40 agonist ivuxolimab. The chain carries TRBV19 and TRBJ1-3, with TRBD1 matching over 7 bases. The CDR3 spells CASSLGQRSSGNTIYF. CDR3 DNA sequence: TGTGCCAGTAGTCTGGGACAGCGAAGCTCTGGAAACACCATATATTTT.